The clone carrying this T cell receptor beta chain occurred many times. What it binds is not known. This sample stems from a study of T cells after yellow fever vaccination. At the level of the study: Any fraction with a low cell number was prepared using SMART-Seq v4 Ultra Low Input. Study-wide findings and caveats: A weaker but faster secondary response was observed, peaking on day 5 versus 15.

The germline gives CDR1 SGHAT, CDR2 FQNNGV. The CDR3 is 14 amino acids. In making TCR cDNA, 5'RACE template switching added a universal primer site and UMIs to it. One entry per CDR3 protein results from TCRdb running MiXCR on the 5' RACE reads. The table shows 25,000 to 35,000 distinct CDR3 sequences, with approximately 4% occurring only once. This TCR derives from a man aged 30-40 years who received the YFV17D yellow fever vaccine. V gene TRBV11-2 combines with J gene TRBJ2-7, with 10 bases that match TRBD2. This sample comprised CD8+ T cells sorted from PBMCs, obtained 5 days after the yellow fever booster vaccination. CDR3 nucleotides: TGTGCAGAGGGTGGGACTAGCGCCGAGTGGGAGCAGTACTTC. Protein sequence: CAEGGTSAEWEQYF.